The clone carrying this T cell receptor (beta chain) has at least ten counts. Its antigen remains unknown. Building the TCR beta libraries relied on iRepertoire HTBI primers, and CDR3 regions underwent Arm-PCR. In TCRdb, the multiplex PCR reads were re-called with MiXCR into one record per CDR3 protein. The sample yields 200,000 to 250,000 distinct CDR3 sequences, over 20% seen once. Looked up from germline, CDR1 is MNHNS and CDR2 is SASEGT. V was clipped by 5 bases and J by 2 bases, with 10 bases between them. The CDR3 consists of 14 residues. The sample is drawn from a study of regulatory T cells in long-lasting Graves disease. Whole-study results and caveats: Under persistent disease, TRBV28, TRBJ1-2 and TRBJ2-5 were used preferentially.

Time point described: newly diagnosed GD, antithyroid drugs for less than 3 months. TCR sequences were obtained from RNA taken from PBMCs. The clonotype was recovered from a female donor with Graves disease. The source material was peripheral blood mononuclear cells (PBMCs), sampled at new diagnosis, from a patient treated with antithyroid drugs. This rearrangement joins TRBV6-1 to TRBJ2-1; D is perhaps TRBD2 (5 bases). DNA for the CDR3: TGTGCCAGCAGTCCGGACTCGACCTACAATGAGCAGTTCTTC. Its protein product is CASSPDSTYNEQFF.